Following are 8 T cell receptor beta chains from one sample sequenced in a study of vaccination and CD4 T cells after COVID-19. No antigen has been identified for these receptors. The Oncomine TCR Beta short-read assay generated sequence data from the DNA of cultured CD4+ T cells. Using its own MiXCR run on the PCR reads, TCRdb lists one record per CDR3 protein. Of roughly 20,000 distinct CDR3 sequences in the sample, 60% to 80% were seen once. Specified treatment: roughly 10-day PBMC culture with coronavirus spike peptide pools or control peptides (ViraFEST assay). The sample in question was CD4+ T cells from blood, cultured in vitro, obtained before SARS-CoV-2 vaccination. These receptors originate from a human donor who received a COVID-19 vaccine.

V gene TRBV6-1 combines with J gene TRBJ1-1, with 8 bases fitting TRBD1. V shed 2 bases and J 7 bases; nucleotides not matched to a gene: 6. The CDR3 has 14 residues. Germline V gene data show CDR1 as MNHNS and CDR2 as SASEGT. This CDR3 reads CASSERTGIGEAFF. CDR3 DNA sequence: TGTGCCAGCAGTGAACGGACAGGGATCGGTGAAGCTTTCTTT.

The J gene is TRBJ2-7, the V gene TRBV7-2, with D perhaps matching TRBD2 (5 bases). The CDR3 runs to 14 residues. V dropped 5 bases and J dropped 4 bases, with 15 bases sitting between them. Germline V CDR1 and CDR2: SGHTA, FQGNSA. The CDR3 protein is CASSPEMSGYEQYF. CDR3 DNA sequence: TGTGCCAGCAGCCCCGAGATGTCGGGGTACGAGCAGTACTTC.

For the CDR3, the DNA is TGCGCCAGCAGCTTGGTCGAGGGGCAGTACGAGCAGTACTTC. This encodes CASSLVEGQYEQYF. This chain joins TRBV5-1 and TRBJ2-7; possibly TRBD1 or TRBD2 for D (5 bases each). With 0 bases removed from V and 4 bases from J, the gap between germline ends came to 11 bases. Germline values: CDR1 SGHRS, CDR2 YFSETQ. The CDR3 loop spans 14 amino acids.

The V and J genes are TRBV7-9 and TRBJ2-3; D is possibly TRBD1 or TRBD2 (5 bases each). CDR1 and CDR2 (germline): SEHNR, FQNEAQ (reference sequence). The CDR3 length is 15 residues. The germline V and J ends were trimmed by 2 bases and 7 bases, with 16 bases remaining between them. DNA of the CDR3: TGTGCCAGCAGCTTACCCCGGGGCCAAACGAATACGCAGTATTTT. Its translation: CASSLPRGQTNTQYF.

The CDR3 sequence: CSAEQKNTEAFF. DNA for the CDR3: TGCAGTGCCGAGCAGAAGAACACTGAAGCTTTCTTT. The chain uses TRBV20-1 and TRBJ1-1; D gene ambiguous. The V gene's germline CDR1 is DFQATT and CDR2 SNEGSKA (reference sequence). CDR3 size: 12 residues. The V and J ends lost 6 bases and 1 base respectively, with 9 bases between them.

The chain has TRBV2 and TRBJ1-2; tentative D call: TRBD1 (5 bases). The ends were cut back, 2 bases at V and 9 bases at J, with 19 bases in the middle. CDR3 length equals 15 residues. Germline-derived CDR1 and CDR2 are SNHLY and FYNNEI. Written as DNA, the CDR3 is TGTGCCAGCAGTGAATACCCCTCGGGGGGAATCAGCTACACCTTC. The encoded protein is CASSEYPSGGISYTF.

This clonotype was recorded a few times. This chain joins TRBV6-1 and TRBJ1-5; the D is unclear. V was pared by 6 bases and J by 0 bases, with 12 bases between. CDR1 is MNHNS and CDR2 is SASEGT in the germline V gene. The CDR3 is 15 amino acids. CDR3 nucleotide sequence: TGTGCCAGCAGCCCGAGTCGGGGTAGCAATCAGCCCCAGCATTTT. Its translation is CASSPSRGSNQPQHF.

This clonotype was picked up a small number of times. The J gene is TRBJ1-2, the V gene TRBV7-2, with D hard to call. Germline assignment: CDR1 SGHTA and CDR2 FQGNSA. The ends were cut back, 2 bases at V and 8 bases at J, with 6 bases in the middle. The CDR3 loop spans 11 amino acids. CDR3 DNA: TGTGCCAGCAGCTTAAAGATCGGCTACACCTTC. Its translation: CASSLKIGYTF.